These 9 T cell receptor beta chains came from one sample sequenced in a study of T cell responses to AZD1222 COVID-19 vaccine. Assay: immunoSEQ multiplex PCR; the TCRdb copy retains only in-frame clones and omits some. Found here are over 100,000 clones, 86% of them singletons; the top ten hold roughly 12%. Sequences were derived from peripheral blood, sampled on day 0 of AZD1222 vaccination. Receptors originate from an adult in good health.

The V gene is TRBV7-8, the J gene TRBJ2-7; 7 bases are a match to TRBD2. With 5 bases clipped from V and 2 bases from J, the junction kept 12 bases outside the gene matches. CDR1 SGHVS and CDR2 FQNEAQ come from the germline V gene. The CDR3 is made up of 16 amino acids. CDR3 loop: CASSPSSSGYTYEQYF. CDR3 nucleotides: TGTGCCAGCAGCCCCTCTTCTAGCGGCTATACCTACGAGCAGTACTTC.

Sample share makes this clone medium-sized. Distinct nucleotide sequences in the sample also encode this CDR3. V and J are TRBV7-3 and TRBJ2-3, with 8 bases aligning to TRBD2. J gave up 0 bases and V 9 bases, and 14 bases lay outside the gene matches. The germline V gene encodes CDR1 SGHTA and CDR2 FQGTGA. This CDR3 region has 17 residues. In DNA form, the CDR3 reads TGTGCCAGTTCGCCGGGGGGGGGCGATCTCAGCACAGATACGCAGTATTTT. Residues: CASSPGGGDLSTDTQYF. The whole variable domain, remainder taken from reference TRBV7-3 and TRBJ2-3, is GAGVSQTPSNKVTEKGKYVELRCDPISGHTALYWYRQSLGQGPEFLIYFQGTGAADDSGLPNDRFFAVRPEGSVSTLKIQRTERGDSAVYLCASSPGGGDLSTDTQYFGPGTRLTVL.

To note about this clone: The same CDR3 also results from other DNA sequences found in this sample. The rearrangement joins TRBV7-9 to TRBJ1-1, with TRBD1 as a possible D gene (5 bases). V was shortened by 0 bases and J by 7 bases, with 9 bases between the two germline ends. Germline V gives CDR1 SEHNR, CDR2 FQNEAQ (reference sequence). CDR3 length: 13 residues. CDR3: CASSLAGGYEAFF. Here the CDR3 DNA reads TGTGCCAGCAGCTTAGCGGGGGGGTATGAAGCTTTCTTT. Combining the CDR3 with reference TRBV7-9 and TRBJ1-1 gives the whole variable domain DTGVSQNPRHKITKRGQNVTFRCDPISEHNRLYWYRQTLGQGPEFLTYFQNEAQLEKSRLLSDRFSAERPKGSFSTLEIQRTEQGDSAMYLCASSLAGGYEAFFGQGTRLTVV.

This chain links TRBV27 with TRBJ2-1; 7 bases agree with TRBD2. V lost 0 bases, J lost 2 bases, and 4 bases stayed unmatched. The CDR3 is 16 amino acids. The V gene's germline CDR1 is MNHEY and CDR2 SMNVEV (reference sequence). Here the CDR3 reads CASSLSGGSPYNEQFF. CDR3 nucleotide sequence: TGTGCCAGCAGTTTATCAGGCGGGAGCCCCTACAATGAGCAGTTCTTC.

Turning to this clone: This specimen includes other DNA sequences encoding the same CDR3. The chain carries TRBV19 and TRBJ1-1, with 7 bases aligning to TRBD1. CDR3 size: 14 residues. CDR1 and CDR2 from the germline V gene are LNHDA and SQIVND (reference sequence). V lost 1 base and J lost 1; bases outside the gene matches: 0. The CDR3 loop is CASSIGTGNTEAFF. CDR3 nucleotide sequence: TGTGCCAGTAGTATAGGGACAGGGAACACTGAAGCTTTCTTT.

V is TRBV7-2 and J is TRBJ2-2, with D maybe TRBD2 (5 bases). Deletions cut 2 bases from V and 8 bases from J, with 9 bases between. The CDR3 is 13 amino acids. The germline gives CDR1 SGHTA, CDR2 FQGNSA. The CDR3: CASSLSGSGELFF. The CDR3 DNA reads as TGTGCCAGCAGCTTAAGTGGGAGTGGGGAGCTGTTTTTT.

This clone was observed a few times. The V call is TRBV5-1, the J call TRBJ1-1, with D maybe TRBD1 (6 bases). Germline V gene sequence: CDR1 SGHRS, CDR2 YFSETQ. The CDR3 length is 18 residues. V was pared by 2 bases and J by 1 base, with 21 bases between. CDR3 sequence (DNA): TGCGCCAGCAGCTTTCGCCCCGCTGCGACAGGAAAGAACACTGAAGCTTTCTTT. The encoded protein is CASSFRPAATGKNTEAFF.

The chain couples TRBV5-1 to TRBJ1-1; D gene ambiguous. The V end lost 0 bases, the J end lost 7 bases, and 10 bases lay between the germline ends. The CDR3 is 13 amino acids. Germline-derived CDR1 and CDR2 are SGHRS and YFSETQ. Here the CDR3 DNA reads TGCGCCAGCAGCTTGGGATCCACGGGTGAAGCTTTCTTT. It yields the protein CASSLGSTGEAFF.

The chain is built from TRBV27 and TRBJ1-5; 7 bases match TRBD1. The CDR3 spans 15 residues. Germline V lookup: CDR1 MNHEY, CDR2 SMNVEV (reference sequence). After removal of 6 bases from V and 4 bases from J, the junction contained 9 bases not matched to a gene. The CDR3 DNA follows: TGTGCCAGCAGCCCTCAGACAGGGTTAAATCAGCCCCAGCATTTT. This sequence encodes CASSPQTGLNQPQHF.